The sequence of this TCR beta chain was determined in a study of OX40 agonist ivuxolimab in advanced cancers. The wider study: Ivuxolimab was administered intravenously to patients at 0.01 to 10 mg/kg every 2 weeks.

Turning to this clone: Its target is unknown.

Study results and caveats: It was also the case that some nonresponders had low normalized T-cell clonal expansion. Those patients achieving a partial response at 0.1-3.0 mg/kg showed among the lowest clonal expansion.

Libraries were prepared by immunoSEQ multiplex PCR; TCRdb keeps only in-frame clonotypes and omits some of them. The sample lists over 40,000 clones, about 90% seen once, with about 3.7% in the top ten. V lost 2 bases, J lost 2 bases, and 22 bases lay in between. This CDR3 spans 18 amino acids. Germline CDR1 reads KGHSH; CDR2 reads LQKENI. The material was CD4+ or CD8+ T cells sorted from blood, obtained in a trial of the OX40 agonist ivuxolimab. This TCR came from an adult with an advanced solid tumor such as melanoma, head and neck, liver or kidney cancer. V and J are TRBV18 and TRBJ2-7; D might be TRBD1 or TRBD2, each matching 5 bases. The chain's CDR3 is CASSPKVGKGPTTYEQYF. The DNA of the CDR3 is TGTGCCAGCTCACCAAAGGTGGGTAAGGGACCGACCACCTACGAGCAGTACTTC. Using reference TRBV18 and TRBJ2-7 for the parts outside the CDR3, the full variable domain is NAGVMQNPRHLVRRRGQEARLRCSPMKGHSHVYWYRQLPEEGLKFMVYLQKENIIDESGMPKERFSAEFPKEGPSILRIQQVVRGDSAAYFCASSPKVGKGPTTYEQYFGPGTRLTVT.